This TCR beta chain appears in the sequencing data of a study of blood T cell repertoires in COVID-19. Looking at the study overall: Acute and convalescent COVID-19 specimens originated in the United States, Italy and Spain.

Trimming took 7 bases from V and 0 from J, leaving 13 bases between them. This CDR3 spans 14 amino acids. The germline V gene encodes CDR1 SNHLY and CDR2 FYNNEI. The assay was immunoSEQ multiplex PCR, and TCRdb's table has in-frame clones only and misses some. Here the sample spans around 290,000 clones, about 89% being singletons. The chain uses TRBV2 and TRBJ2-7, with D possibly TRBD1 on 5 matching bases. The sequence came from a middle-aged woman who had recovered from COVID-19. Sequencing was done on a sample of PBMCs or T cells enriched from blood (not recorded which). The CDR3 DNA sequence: TGTGCCAGCAAACAGGACGGAAACTCCTACGAGCAGTACTTC. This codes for CASKQDGNSYEQYF.